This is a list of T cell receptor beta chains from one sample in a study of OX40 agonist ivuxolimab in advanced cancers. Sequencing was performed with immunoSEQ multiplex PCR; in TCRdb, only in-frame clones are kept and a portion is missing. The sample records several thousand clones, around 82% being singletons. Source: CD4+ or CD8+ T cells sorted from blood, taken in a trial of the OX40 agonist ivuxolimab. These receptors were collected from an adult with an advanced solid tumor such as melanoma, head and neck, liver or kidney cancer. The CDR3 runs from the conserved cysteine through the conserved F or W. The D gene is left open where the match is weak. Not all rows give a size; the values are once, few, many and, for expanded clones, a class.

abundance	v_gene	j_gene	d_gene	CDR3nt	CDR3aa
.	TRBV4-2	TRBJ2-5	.	TGTGCCAGCAGCCAAGATTTCGGGGGATGGGAGACCCAGTACTTC	CASSQDFGGWETQYF
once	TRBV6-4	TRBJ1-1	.	TGTGCCAGCAGTGAATGGGGTGACACTGAAGCTTTCTTT	CASSEWGDTEAFF
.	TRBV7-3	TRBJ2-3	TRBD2	TGTGCCAGCAGCTCTACTAGCGGGGAAACAGATACGCAGTATTTT	CASSSTSGETDTQYF
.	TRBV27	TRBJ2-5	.	TGTGCCAGCAGTTCGTATGGAGAGACCCAGTACTTC	CASSSYGETQYF
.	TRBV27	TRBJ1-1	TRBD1	TGTGCCAGCAGTCAGGGACAGCATGGGACTGAAGCTTTCTTT	CASSQGQHGTEAFF
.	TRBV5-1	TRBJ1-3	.	TGCGCCAGCAGCTCCTCGGGGACGGCCGCCGGAAACACCATATATTTT	CASSSSGTAAGNTIYF
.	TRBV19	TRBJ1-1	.	TGTGCCACCCAAGGGTTTCTTCGCACTGAAGCTTTCTTT	CATQGFLRTEAFF
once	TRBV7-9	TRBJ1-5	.	TGTGCCAGCAGCTTCGGGGACACCAATCAGCCCCAGCATTTT	CASSFGDTNQPQHF
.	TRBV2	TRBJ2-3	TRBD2	TGTGCCAGCACCGGATTACTACTAGCGCCCAGCACAGATACGCAGTATTTT	CASTGLLLAPSTDTQYF
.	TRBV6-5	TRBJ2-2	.	TGTGCCAGCAGTTACAATGGGGCCGGGGAGCTGTTTTTT	CASSYNGAGELFF
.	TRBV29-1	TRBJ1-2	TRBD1	TGCAGCGCCCGGGACAGGGAGTACTATGGCTACACCTTC	CSARDREYYGYTF
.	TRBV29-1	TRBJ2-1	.	TGCAGCGTCCAGTACAGCGCCTACAATGAGCAGTTCTTC	CSVQYSAYNEQFF
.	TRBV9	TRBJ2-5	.	TGTGCCAGCAGCGGGGAGACCCAGTACTTC	CASSGETQYF
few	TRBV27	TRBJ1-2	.	TGTGCCAGCAGTATACACAGTAGATATGGCTACACCTTC	CASSIHSRYGYTF
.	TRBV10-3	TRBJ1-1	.	TGTGCCATCAGTGAAGGACCAGAAGCTTTCTTT	CAISEGPEAFF
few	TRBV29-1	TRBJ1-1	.	TGCAGCGTTAGGGTCCCTGAGGCTTTCTTT	CSVRVPEAFF
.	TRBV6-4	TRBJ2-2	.	TGTGCCAGCAGTGAGGGGGCAGGGCTTGCCGGGGAGCTGTTTTTT	CASSEGAGLAGELFF
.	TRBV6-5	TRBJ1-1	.	TGTGCCAGCAGTTACCCAGGGAGGGAGGGGGGGACTGAAGCTTTCTTT	CASSYPGREGGTEAFF
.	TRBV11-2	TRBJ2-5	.	TGTGCCAGCAGCCCAGAATTAGGGCATATCCAAGAGACCCAGTACTTC	CASSPELGHIQETQYF
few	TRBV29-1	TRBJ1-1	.	TGCAGCGTTGCCAAACAGGGCACTGAAGCTTTCTTT	CSVAKQGTEAFF
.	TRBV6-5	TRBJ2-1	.	TGTGCCAGCAGTTACGGGAACAATGAGCAGTTCTTC	CASSYGNNEQFF
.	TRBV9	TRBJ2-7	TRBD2	TGTGCCAGCAGCTCCGGGACTAGCGGTTCCTACGAGCAGTACTTC	CASSSGTSGSYEQYF
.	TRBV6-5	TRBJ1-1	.	TGTGCCAGCAGCCTCGAAACAGCCCAGAACACTGAAGCTTTCTTT	CASSLETAQNTEAFF
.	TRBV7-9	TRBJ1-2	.	TGTGCCAGCAGCTTCGGTCAGGAAGGCGTCGGGGGCTACACCTTC	CASSFGQEGVGGYTF
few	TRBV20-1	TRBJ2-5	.	TGCAGTGCTATTTGGTCGGAGACCCAGTACTTC	CSAIWSETQYF
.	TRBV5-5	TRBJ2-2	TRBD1	TGTGCCAGCAGCGCCCCTGACAGGGCCACCGGGGAGCTGTTTTTT	CASSAPDRATGELFF
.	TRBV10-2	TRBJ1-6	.	TGCGCCAGCAGTGAAGACAGATCCCTCCACTTT	CASSEDRSLHF
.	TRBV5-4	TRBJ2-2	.	TGTGCCAGCAGCTTGGTTGGGGCCGGGGAGCTGTTTTTT	CASSLVGAGELFF
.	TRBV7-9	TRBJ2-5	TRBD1	TGTGCCAGCAGCTTATGGGACAGAGGGGGCGAGACCCAGTACTTC	CASSLWDRGGETQYF
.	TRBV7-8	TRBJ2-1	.	TGTGCCAGCAGCCCGGGGGTGGGTGGTACCTACAATGAGCAGTTCTTC	CASSPGVGGTYNEQFF
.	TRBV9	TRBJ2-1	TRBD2	TGTGCCAGCAGCGTGGGGACTAGCGGTTACAATGAGCAGTTCTTC	CASSVGTSGYNEQFF
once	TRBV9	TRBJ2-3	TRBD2	TGTGCCAGCAGCGGGAGCGGGGGGGCCGGGGCAGATACGCAGTATTTT	CASSGSGGAGADTQYF
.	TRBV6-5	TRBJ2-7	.	TGTGCCAGCAGTTACTCGACCAGCTCCTACGAGCAGTACTTC	CASSYSTSSYEQYF
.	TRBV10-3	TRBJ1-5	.	TGTGCCATCAGTGAAAGCGGAGTTAATCAGCCCCAGCATTTT	CAISESGVNQPQHF
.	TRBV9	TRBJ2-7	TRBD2	TGTGCCAGCAGCGGTAGCGGGGACCCTTCCTACGAGCAGTACTTC	CASSGSGDPSYEQYF
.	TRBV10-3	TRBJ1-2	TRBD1	TGTGCCAGTGGGGAGGGACAGGGGTTTTTGGATGGCTACACCTTC	CASGEGQGFLDGYTF
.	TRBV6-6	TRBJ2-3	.	TGTGCCAGCAATCCTCCGGGTTTTACGCAGTATTTT	CASNPPGFTQYF
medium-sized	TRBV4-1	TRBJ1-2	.	TGCGCCAGCAGCCAAGAATCACACTATGGCTACACCTTC	CASSQESHYGYTF
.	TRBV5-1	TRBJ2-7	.	TGCGCCAGCAGCGCACTTTACGAGCAGTACTTC	CASSALYEQYF
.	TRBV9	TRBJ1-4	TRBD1	TGTGCCAGCAGCGCCTCGACAGGGCACAATGAAAAACTGTTTTTT	CASSASTGHNEKLFF
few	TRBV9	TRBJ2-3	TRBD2	TGTGCCAGCAGCCTCCCTATAGCGGGGGACACAGATACGCAGTATTTT	CASSLPIAGDTDTQYF
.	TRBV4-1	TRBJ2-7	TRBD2	TGCGCCAGCAGCCCTCAAGAGCGGGGGGGCTTCTACGAGCAGTACTTC	CASSPQERGGFYEQYF
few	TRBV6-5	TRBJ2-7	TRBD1	TGTGCCAGCAGTTACTCGCGACAGGGCTACGAGCAGTACTTC	CASSYSRQGYEQYF
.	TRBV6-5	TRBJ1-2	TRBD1	TGTGCCAGCAGTTCTGGACAGGGGGCTATCTATGGCTACACCTTC	CASSSGQGAIYGYTF
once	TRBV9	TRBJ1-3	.	TGTGCCAGCAGCGTAGAATCCAGCTCTGGAAACACCATATATTTT	CASSVESSSGNTIYF
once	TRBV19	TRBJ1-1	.	TGTGCCAGTAGTATAGTGGGGGAATTGAACACTGAAGCTTTCTTT	CASSIVGELNTEAFF
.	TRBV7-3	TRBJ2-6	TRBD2	TGTGCCAGCAGCGGGACTAGCGGGTTGCTCGGGTCCGGGGCCAACGTCCTGACTTTC	CASSGTSGLLGSGANVLTF
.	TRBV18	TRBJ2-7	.	TGTGCCAGCTCACCAACCTACGAGCAGTACTTC	CASSPTYEQYF
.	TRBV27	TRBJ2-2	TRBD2	TGTGCCAGCAACAGCGGGGGTCCCGGGGAGCTGTTTTTT	CASNSGGPGELFF
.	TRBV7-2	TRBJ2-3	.	TGTGCCAGCAGCCCTTTGTCCTCAACCACAGATACGCAGTATTTT	CASSPLSSTTDTQYF
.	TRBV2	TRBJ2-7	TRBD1	TGTGCCAGCAGTGACGACAGGGGGAAGTCCTACGAGCAGTACTTC	CASSDDRGKSYEQYF
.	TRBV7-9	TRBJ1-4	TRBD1	TGTGCCAGCAGCTTGAGGGACAGGGGAAATGAAAAACTGTTTTTT	CASSLRDRGNEKLFF
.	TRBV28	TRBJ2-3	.	TGTGCCAGCAGTTTTTTGGCGGGCACAGATACGCAGTATTTT	CASSFLAGTDTQYF
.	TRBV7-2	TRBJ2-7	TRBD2	TGTGCCAGCAGCCCCGGGACTAGCGGGGGGGGCGAGCAGTACTTC	CASSPGTSGGGEQYF
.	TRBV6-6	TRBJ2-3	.	TGTGCCAGCAGTTACTCGAAGGGGGGGGTCACAGATACGCAGTATTTT	CASSYSKGGVTDTQYF
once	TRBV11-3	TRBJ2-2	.	TGTGCCAGCAGCCCAAGAAGGGGAAACACCGGGGAGCTGTTTTTT	CASSPRRGNTGELFF
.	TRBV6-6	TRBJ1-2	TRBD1	TGTGCCAGCAGCCCTTGGGACAGGGATAATGGCTACACCTTC	CASSPWDRDNGYTF
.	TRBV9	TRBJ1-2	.	TGTGCCAGCAGCGGGAGCCAGGGACCCCATGGCTACACCTTC	CASSGSQGPHGYTF
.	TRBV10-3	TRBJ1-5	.	TGTGCCATCAGTGAGGAGCAGGGGAGCAATCAGCCCCAGCATTTT	CAISEEQGSNQPQHF
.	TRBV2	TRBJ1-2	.	TGTGCCAGCAGACGGACGGAGGCCCCCGAGGCCAGATTTACGTATGGCTACACCTTC	CASRRTEAPEARFTYGYTF